Included here is one TCR beta chain sequence, with context. The antigen remains unidentified. This sample is part of a study of vaccination and CD4 T cells after COVID-19. The treatment denotes: roughly 10-day PBMC culture with coronavirus spike peptide pools or control peptides (ViraFEST assay). Recorded positive PCR dates fall between March and December 2020, preceding US Alpha, Beta and Delta variants. Oncomine TCR Beta short-read sequencing was applied to DNA from cultured CD4+ T cells. The source of extracted genomic DNA was cultured CD4+ T cells. TCRdb ran MiXCR on the PCR reads and lists one entry per CDR3 protein. The table lists around 14,000 distinct CDR3 sequences, approximately 48% of them singletons. CDR1 is LNHDA and CDR2 is SQIVND in the germline V gene (reference sequence). The CDR3 covers 14 residues. Trimming at V came to 9 bases and at J to 0 bases, leaving 4 bases not matched to a gene.

V gene TRBV19 combines with J gene TRBJ1-3; 8 bases are shared with TRBD1. This receptor was obtained from a human donor who had recovered from COVID-19. Sequencing input: CD4+ T cells from blood, cultured in vitro. The CDR3 reads CASQGANSGNTIYF. In nucleotides, the CDR3 is TGTGCCAGCCAGGGGGCAAACTCTGGAAACACCATATATTTT. The variable domain in full, with the rest retrieved from reference TRBV19 and TRBJ1-3, is DGGITQSPKYLFRKEGQNVTLSCEQNLNHDAMYWYRQDPGQGLRLIYYSQIVNDFQKGDIAEGYSVSREKKESFPLTVTSAQKNPTAFYLCASQGANSGNTIYFGEGSWLTVV.